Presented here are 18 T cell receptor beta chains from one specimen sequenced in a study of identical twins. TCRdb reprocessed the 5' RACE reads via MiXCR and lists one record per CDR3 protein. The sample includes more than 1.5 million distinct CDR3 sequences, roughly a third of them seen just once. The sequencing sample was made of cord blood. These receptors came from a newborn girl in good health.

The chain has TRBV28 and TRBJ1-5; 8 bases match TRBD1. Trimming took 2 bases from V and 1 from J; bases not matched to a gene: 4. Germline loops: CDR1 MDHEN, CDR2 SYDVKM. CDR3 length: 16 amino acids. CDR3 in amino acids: CASSLGDRMSNQPQHF. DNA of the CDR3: TGTGCCAGCAGTTTAGGGGACAGGATGAGCAATCAGCCCCAGCATTTT.

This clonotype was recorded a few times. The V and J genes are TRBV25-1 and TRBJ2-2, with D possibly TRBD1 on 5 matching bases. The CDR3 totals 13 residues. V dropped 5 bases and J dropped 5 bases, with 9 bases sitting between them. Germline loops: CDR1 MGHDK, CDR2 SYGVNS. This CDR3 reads CASSPYRTGELFF. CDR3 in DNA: TGTGCCAGCAGTCCCTACAGGACCGGGGAGCTGTTTTTT.

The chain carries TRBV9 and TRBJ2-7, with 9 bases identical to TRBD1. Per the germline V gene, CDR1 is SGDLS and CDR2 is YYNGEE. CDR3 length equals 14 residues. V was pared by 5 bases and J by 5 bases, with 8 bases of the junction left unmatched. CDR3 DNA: TGTGCCAGCAGTGTTACCGGGACAGGGCACGAGCAGTACTTC. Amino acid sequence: CASSVTGTGHEQYF.

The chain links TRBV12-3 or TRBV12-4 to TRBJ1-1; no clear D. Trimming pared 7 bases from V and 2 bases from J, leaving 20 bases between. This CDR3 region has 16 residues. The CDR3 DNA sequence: TGTGCCAGCACCCCTTTGACCATCCTCAAAAACACTGAAGCTTTCTTT. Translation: CASTPLTILKNTEAFF.

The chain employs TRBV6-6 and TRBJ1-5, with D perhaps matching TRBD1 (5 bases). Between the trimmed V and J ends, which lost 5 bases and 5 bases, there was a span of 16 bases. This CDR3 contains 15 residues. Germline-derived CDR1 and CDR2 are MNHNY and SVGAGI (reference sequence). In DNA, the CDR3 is TGTGCCAGCAGTCGGGGCGGAGGGTATGATCAGCCCCAGCATTTT. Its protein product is CASSRGGGYDQPQHF.

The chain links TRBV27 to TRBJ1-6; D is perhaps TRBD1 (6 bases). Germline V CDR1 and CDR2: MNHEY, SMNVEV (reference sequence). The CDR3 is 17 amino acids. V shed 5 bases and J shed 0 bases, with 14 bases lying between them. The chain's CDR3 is CASSTPQGSSYNSPLHF. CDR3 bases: TGTGCCAGCAGTACCCCACAGGGCTCCTCCTATAATTCACCCCTCCACTTT.

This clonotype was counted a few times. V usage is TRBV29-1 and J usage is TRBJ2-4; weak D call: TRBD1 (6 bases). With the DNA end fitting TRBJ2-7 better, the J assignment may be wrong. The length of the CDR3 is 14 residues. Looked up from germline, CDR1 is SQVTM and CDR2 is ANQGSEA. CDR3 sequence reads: CSVEVGSTGFEQYF. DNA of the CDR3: TGCAGCGTTGAAGTGGGATCTACAGGGTTCGAGCAGTACTTC.

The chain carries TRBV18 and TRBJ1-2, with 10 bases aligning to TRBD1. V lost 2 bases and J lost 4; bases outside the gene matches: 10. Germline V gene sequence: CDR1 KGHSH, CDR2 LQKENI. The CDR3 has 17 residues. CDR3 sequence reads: CASSPEPWTGGLYGYTF. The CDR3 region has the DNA TGTGCCAGCTCACCAGAGCCGTGGACAGGGGGTCTCTATGGCTACACCTTC.

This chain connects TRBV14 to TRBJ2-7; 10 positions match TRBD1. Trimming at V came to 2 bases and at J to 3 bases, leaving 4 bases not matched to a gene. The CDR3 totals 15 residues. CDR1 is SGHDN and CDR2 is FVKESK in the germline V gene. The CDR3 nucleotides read TGTGCCAGCAGCCAAAGGGACAGGGGTTTCTACGAGCAGTACTTC. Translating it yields CASSQRDRGFYEQYF.

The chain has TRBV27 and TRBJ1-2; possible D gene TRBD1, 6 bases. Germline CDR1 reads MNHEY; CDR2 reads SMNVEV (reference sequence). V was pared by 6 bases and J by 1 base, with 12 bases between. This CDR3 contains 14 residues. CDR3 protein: CASSPMDSNYGYTF. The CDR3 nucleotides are TGTGCCAGCAGCCCGATGGACAGTAACTATGGCTACACCTTC.

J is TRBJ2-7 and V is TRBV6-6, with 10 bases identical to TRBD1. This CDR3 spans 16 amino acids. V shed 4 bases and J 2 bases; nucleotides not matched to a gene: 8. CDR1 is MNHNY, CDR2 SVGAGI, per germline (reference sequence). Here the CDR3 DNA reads TGTGCCAGCAGTTTCGTATCCGGGACAGGGGCCTACGAGCAGTACTTC. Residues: CASSFVSGTGAYEQYF.

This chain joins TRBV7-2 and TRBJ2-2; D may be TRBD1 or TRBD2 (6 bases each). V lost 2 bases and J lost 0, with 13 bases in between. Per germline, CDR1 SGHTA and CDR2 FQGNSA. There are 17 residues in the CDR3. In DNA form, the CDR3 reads TGTGCCAGCAGCTTATTAGGGGGGTACTCGAACACCGGGGAGCTGTTTTTT. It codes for CASSLLGGYSNTGELFF. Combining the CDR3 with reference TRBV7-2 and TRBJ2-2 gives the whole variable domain GAGVSQSPSNKVTEKGKDVELRCDPISGHTALYWYRQSLGQGLEFLIYFQGNSAPDKSGLPSDRFSAERTGGSVSTLTIQRTQQEDSAVYLCASSLLGGYSNTGELFFGEGSRLTVL.

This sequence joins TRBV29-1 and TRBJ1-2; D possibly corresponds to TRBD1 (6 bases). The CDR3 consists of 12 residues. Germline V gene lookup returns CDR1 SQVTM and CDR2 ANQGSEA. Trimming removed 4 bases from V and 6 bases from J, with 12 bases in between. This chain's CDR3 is CSVGDIGNGYTF. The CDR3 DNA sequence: TGCAGCGTTGGGGACATCGGTAATGGCTACACCTTC.

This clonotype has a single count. The CDR3 region is CASSPRGANTGELFF. The CDR3 nucleotides read TGTGCCAGCAGTCCCAGGGGTGCGAACACCGGGGAGCTGTTTTTT. V and J are TRBV27 and TRBJ2-2, with a weak D call TRBD1 (6 bases). The ends were cut back, 5 bases at V and 0 bases at J, with 10 bases in the middle. Germline V CDR1 and CDR2: MNHEY, SMNVEV (reference sequence). The CDR3 sequence is 15 residues long.

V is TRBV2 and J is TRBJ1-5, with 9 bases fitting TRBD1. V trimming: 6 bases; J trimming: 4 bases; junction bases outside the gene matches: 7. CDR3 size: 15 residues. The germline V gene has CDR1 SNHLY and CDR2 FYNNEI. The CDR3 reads CASRARGQGNQPQHF. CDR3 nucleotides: TGTGCCAGCAGGGCGAGAGGACAGGGGAATCAGCCCCAGCATTTT.

For the CDR3, the DNA is TGTGCCAGCAGTTTAGCCAGGGTGTGGACTGAAGCTTTCTTT. It is translated as CASSLARVWTEAFF. The genes are TRBV28 and TRBJ1-1, with D perhaps TRBD1 (5 bases). Germline V gene sequence: CDR1 MDHEN, CDR2 SYDVKM. The V end lost 2 bases, the J end lost 5 bases, and 12 bases lay between the germline ends. The CDR3 is 14 amino acids.

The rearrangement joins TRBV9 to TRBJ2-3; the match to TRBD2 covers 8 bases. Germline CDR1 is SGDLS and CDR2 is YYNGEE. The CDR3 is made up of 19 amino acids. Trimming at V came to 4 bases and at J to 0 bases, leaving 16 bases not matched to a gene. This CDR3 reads CASSPRSRASGRSTDTQYF. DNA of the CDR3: TGTGCCAGCAGCCCCCGTAGTAGGGCTAGCGGGCGAAGCACAGATACGCAGTATTTT.

The CDR3 sequence is CASSLTRQGSYEQYF. For the CDR3, the DNA is TGCGCCAGCAGTCTCACGAGGCAGGGGTCCTACGAGCAGTACTTC. The genes are TRBV4-1 and TRBJ2-7; tentative D call: TRBD1 (6 bases). CDR3 length: 15 residues. Trimming cost V 6 bases and J 1 base, with 16 bases left between them. Germline loops: CDR1 MGHRA, CDR2 YSYEKL.